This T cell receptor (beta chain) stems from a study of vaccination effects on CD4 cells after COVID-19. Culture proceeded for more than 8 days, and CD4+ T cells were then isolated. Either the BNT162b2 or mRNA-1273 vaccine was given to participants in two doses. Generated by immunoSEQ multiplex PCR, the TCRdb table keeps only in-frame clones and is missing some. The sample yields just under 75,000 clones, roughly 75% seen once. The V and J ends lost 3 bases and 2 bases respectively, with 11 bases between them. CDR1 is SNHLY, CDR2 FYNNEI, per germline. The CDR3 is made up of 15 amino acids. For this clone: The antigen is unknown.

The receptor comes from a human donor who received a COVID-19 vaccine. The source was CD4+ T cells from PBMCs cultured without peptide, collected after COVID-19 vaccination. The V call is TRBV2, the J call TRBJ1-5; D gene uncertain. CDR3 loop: CASSDVLNGNQPQHF. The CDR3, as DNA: TGTGCCAGCAGTGACGTGCTAAACGGCAATCAGCCCCAGCATTTT. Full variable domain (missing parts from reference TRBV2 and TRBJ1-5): EPEVTQTPSHQVTQMGQEVILRCVPISNHLYFYWYRQILGQKVEFLVSFYNNEISEKSEIFDDQFSVERPDGSNFTLKIRSTKLEDSAMYFCASSDVLNGNQPQHFGDGTRLSIL.